This T cell receptor beta chain appears in the sequencing data of a study of post-analysis software for immune sequencing data. CDR1 and CDR2 from the germline V gene are MNHEY and SVGAGI. The CDR3 sequence is 15 residues long. V was trimmed by 0 bases and J by 3 bases, leaving 12 bases between them. General study results and limits: Four or five TRBV segments were more frequent in patients than controls; TRBV5-6, TRBV5-1 and TRBV20-1 belonged to this group.

On this clonotype itself: The antigen is undetermined.

Prepared TCR beta cDNA libraries contained unique molecular identifiers. Using its own MiXCR run on the PCR reads, TCRdb lists one record per CDR3 protein. The sample yields about 560,000 distinct CDR3 sequences, 44% seen once. This chain uses TRBV6-5 with TRBJ2-7; D may be TRBD2 (5 bases). Specimen: blood. The TCR was taken from a girl between 5 and 17 years old with multiple sclerosis. This CDR3 reads CASSYSLAENYEQYF. For the CDR3, the DNA is TGTGCCAGCAGTTACTCGCTAGCCGAGAACTACGAGCAGTACTTC.